This entry features one T cell receptor beta chain sequence. Antigen specificity is unknown. The data belong to a study of T cell clonotyping in hematopoietic cell transplantation. Across the study: Pretransplant recipient samples were taken after cytoreduction.

TCRdb keeps only in-frame clones here, not all; method: immunoSEQ multiplex PCR. The data contain about 41,000 clones, 85% of them singletons. Study-wide results and caveats: Recipient TCR diversity dropped after transplant; expanded clonotypes rose from day 30 to 180.

Time point defined: recipient sample about 28 days before transplant, after cytoreduction. This sequence originates from a man between 60 and 75 years old with acute myeloid leukemia. Some clones in this sample may be carry-over from other donors' samples. Sequences were derived from peripheral blood mononuclear cells, sampled before stem cell transplant.

CDR3 DNA: TGTGCCAGCAGTTGGACCGGTTACGAGCAGTACTTC. It encodes CASSWTGYEQYF. The V gene is TRBV6-6, the J gene TRBJ2-7; unclear D gene. Between the trimmed V and J ends, which lost 4 bases and 4 bases, there was a span of 8 bases. CDR3 size: 12 residues. The V gene's germline CDR1 is MNHNY and CDR2 SVGAGI (reference sequence).